Below, 30 T cell receptor beta chains from the same sample are listed, as sequenced in a study of a mutant IDH1 vaccine in newly diagnosed glioma (dated by TCRdb to about 2021). The library relied on the immunoSEQ multiplex PCR assay. TCRdb stores this immuneACCESS table with in-frame sequences only. Part of the clones is absent; in the studies checked, under half of the shortfall reflects unresolved V genes, and no reason is known for the rest. The sample contains about 42,000 clones, roughly 88% of them found a single time. The biggest ten clones account for approximately 1.5% of the sample. The sample's time point label, in plain terms: week 5, during vaccination. A 20-mer mutant IDH1 peptide at 300 micrograms in Montanide made up each vaccine dose, which was injected subcutaneously together with topical imiquimod. These receptors have no identified antigens. The source was PBMCs, collected from a glioma patient whose treatment included an IDH1 peptide vaccine. The receptors originated from a man in his forties with glioma.

The chain combines TRBV4-2 with TRBJ2-7; TRBD1 aligns across 10 bases. Trimming removed 1 base from V and 5 bases from J; junction bases left unmatched: 11. The CDR3 spans 17 residues. Germline V gives CDR1 LGHNA, CDR2 YNFKEQ. Written as DNA, the CDR3 is TGTGCCAGCAGCCAAGGGTCGACCCTGGACAGGGGGAACGAGCAGTACTTC. This encodes CASSQGSTLDRGNEQYF.

This clone was seen once. The chain carries TRBV4-1 and TRBJ1-2; D ambiguous. Germline lookup yields CDR1 MGHRA and CDR2 YSYEKL. Trimming took off 0 bases at V and 4 bases at J, with 15 bases between the two ends. CDR3 length: 16 residues. The CDR3 loop is CASSQESPEGAYGYTF. CDR3 coding DNA: TGCGCCAGCAGCCAAGAATCGCCCGAGGGAGCCTATGGCTACACCTTC.

This sequence joins TRBV6-6 and TRBJ2-7, with 8 bases that match TRBD1. V was clipped by 1 base and J by 2 bases; unmatched bases: 4. Germline values: CDR1 MNHNY, CDR2 SVGAGI (reference sequence). The CDR3 runs to 15 residues. The CDR3 DNA sequence: TGTGCCAGCAGTTACTTACAGGGGGTAACCTACGAGCAGTACTTC. Translated, it gives CASSYLQGVTYEQYF.

There are a few counts of this clone. The chain is built from TRBV5-1 and TRBJ1-1; weak D call: TRBD1 (5 bases). Germline V gives CDR1 SGHRS, CDR2 YFSETQ. Trimming removed 3 bases from V and 3 bases from J, with 12 bases in between. CDR3 size: 14 residues. The CDR3 is CASSYRLRDTEAFF. In nucleotides, the CDR3 is TGCGCCAGCAGCTACAGGCTGCGGGACACTGAAGCTTTCTTT.

This chain connects TRBV5-6 to TRBJ2-7; no clear D gene. In germline, CDR1 is SGHDT, CDR2 YYEEEE. This CDR3 contains 14 residues. Trimming stripped 1 base from V and 0 bases from J, with 8 bases between. The CDR3 DNA reads TGTGCCAGCAGCTTGCTACAGACCTCCTACGAGCAGTACTTC. Its translation is CASSLLQTSYEQYF. Supplemented by reference TRBV5-6 and TRBJ2-7, the full variable domain reads DAGVTQSPTHLIKTRGQQVTLRCSPKSGHDTVSWYQQALGQGPQFIFQYYEEEERQRGNFPDRFSGHQFPNYSSELNVNALLLGDSALYLCASSLLQTSYEQYFGPGTRLTVT.

This clone was picked up a small number of times. The chain uses TRBV9 and TRBJ1-5, with D perhaps matching TRBD1 (5 bases). Trimming left V 3 bases short and J 14 bases short, with 18 bases between. This CDR3 is 13 amino acids long. Looked up from germline, CDR1 is SGDLS and CDR2 is YYNGEE. The CDR3 reads CASSAQGISPKHF. CDR3 sequence (DNA): TGTGCCAGCAGCGCCCAGGGAATCAGCCCAAAGCATTTT.

The chain couples TRBV5-6 to TRBJ2-3; TRBD2 aligns across 10 bases. CDR3 length equals 16 residues. With V trimmed by 2 bases and J by 2 bases, 5 bases remained unmatched. CDR1 SGHDT and CDR2 YYEEEE come from the germline V gene. DNA for the CDR3: TGTGCCAGCAGCTTAAGGACTAGCGGACCCACAGATACGCAGTATTTT. It encodes CASSLRTSGPTDTQYF.

V gene TRBV4-3 combines with J gene TRBJ2-1; 12 bases map to TRBD2. V shed 0 bases, J shed 3 bases, and the junction held 6 bases outside the gene matches. CDR3 length equals 18 residues. Germline values: CDR1 LGHNA, CDR2 YSLEER. The CDR3 DNA sequence: TGCGCCAGCAGCCAAGATTCTAGCGGGAGGGCCGGCTACAATGAGCAGTTCTTC. Its protein product is CASSQDSSGRAGYNEQFF.

The chain is built from TRBV15 and TRBJ2-5, with 11 positions matching TRBD1. The CDR3 is 16 amino acids. Germline trimming cut 0 bases from V and 4 bases from J; bases unmatched to any gene: 4. Germline CDR1 reads LNHNV; CDR2 reads YYDKDF (reference sequence). In nucleotides, the CDR3 is TGTGCCACCAGCAGAGATGGGGACAGGGGGAGAGAGACCCAGTACTTC. Translation: CATSRDGDRGRETQYF.

This clone is a singleton in its sample. This chain connects TRBV11-2 to TRBJ1-1, with 9 nucleotides matching TRBD1. Per the germline V gene, CDR1 is SGHAT and CDR2 is FQNNGV. There are 15 residues in the CDR3. Trimming took 0 bases from V and 8 from J; bases not matched to a gene: 7. The CDR3 DNA reads as TGTGCCAGCAGCTTAGATTGGACAGGGGTGGGAGAAGCTTTCTTT. Its protein is CASSLDWTGVGEAFF. The full variable domain, rest sourced from reference TRBV11-2 and TRBJ1-1, is EAGVAQSPRYKIIEKRQSVAFWCNPISGHATLYWYQQILGQGPKLLIQFQNNGVVDDSQLPKDRFSAERLKGVDSTLKIQPAKLEDSAVYLCASSLDWTGVGEAFFGQGTRLTVV.

This chain connects TRBV2 to TRBJ2-1; the match to TRBD2 covers 10 bases. Germline lookup yields CDR1 SNHLY and CDR2 FYNNEI. The V gene end was trimmed by 4 bases and the J gene end by 0 bases; junction bases not matched to a gene: 0. CDR3 length: 15 residues. CDR3 region: CASSGTSGSYNEQFF. CDR3 sequence (DNA): TGTGCCAGCAGTGGGACTAGCGGCTCCTACAATGAGCAGTTCTTC. Using reference TRBV2 and TRBJ2-1 for the parts outside the CDR3, the full variable domain is EPEVTQTPSHQVTQMGQEVILRCVPISNHLYFYWYRQILGQKVEFLVSFYNNEISEKSEIFDDQFSVERPDGSNFTLKIRSTKLEDSAMYFCASSGTSGSYNEQFFGPGTRLTVL.

The chain couples TRBV29-1 to TRBJ2-3; TRBD1 matches at 9 bases. Trimming took 6 bases from V and 1 from J; bases not matched to a gene: 5. The CDR3 sequence is 14 residues long. Germline loops: CDR1 SQVTM, CDR2 ANQGSEA. DNA of the CDR3: TGCAGCGTAACAGGGGGCCTGCGCACAGATACGCAGTATTTT. Translation gives CSVTGGLRTDTQYF.

The rearrangement joins TRBV9 to TRBJ1-1; D is uncertain. The ends were cut back, 0 bases at V and 1 base at J, with 7 bases in the middle. Germline CDR1 reads SGDLS; CDR2 reads YYNGEE. The CDR3 has 14 amino acids. In nucleotides, the CDR3 is TGTGCCAGCAGCGTAGGGGCGGGGAACACTGAAGCTTTCTTT. As protein: CASSVGAGNTEAFF.

This rearrangement joins TRBV4-2 to TRBJ2-7, with 7 bases lining up with TRBD2. There are 13 residues in the CDR3. J lost 7 bases, V lost 1 base, and 4 bases had no gene match. CDR1 and CDR2 from the germline V gene are LGHNA and YNFKEQ. This CDR3 reads CASSQGTSGEQYF. The CDR3 DNA follows: TGTGCCAGCAGCCAAGGGACTAGTGGGGAGCAGTACTTC.

V is TRBV10-3 and J is TRBJ2-5; D is ambiguous. The CDR3 covers 14 residues. Between the trimmed V and J ends, which lost 2 bases and 4 bases, there was a span of 11 bases. Germline CDR1 and CDR2: ENHRY and SYGVKD. The CDR3 nucleotides are TGTGCCATCAGTGAGATGGTCAGCATAGAGACCCAGTACTTC. Residues: CAISEMVSIETQYF.

The sample holds one count of this clone. J is TRBJ2-3 and V is TRBV19; TRBD1 aligns across 8 bases. The V gene's germline CDR1 is LNHDA and CDR2 SQIVND (reference sequence). J lost 1 base, V lost 5 bases, and 5 bases had no gene match. This CDR3 comprises 15 residues. For the CDR3, the DNA is TGTGCCAGTAGTCCCGGACAGGGACGCACAGATACGCAGTATTTT. Translating it yields CASSPGQGRTDTQYF.

Worth noting for this clone: Other DNA sequences in this specimen translate into the identical CDR3. The chain combines TRBV5-6 with TRBJ2-1; possibly TRBD1 or TRBD2 for D (5 bases each). Trimming removed 5 bases at V and 6 bases at J, with 12 bases between. This CDR3 comprises 13 residues. CDR1 and CDR2 (germline): SGHDT, YYEEEE. This chain's CDR3 is CASSPTGANEQFF. The CDR3 DNA reads as TGTGCCAGCAGTCCTACCGGGGCCAATGAGCAGTTCTTC. The entire variable domain, with the rest obtained from reference TRBV5-6 and TRBJ2-1, is as follows: DAGVTQSPTHLIKTRGQQVTLRCSPKSGHDTVSWYQQALGQGPQFIFQYYEEEERQRGNFPDRFSGHQFPNYSSELNVNALLLGDSALYLCASSPTGANEQFFGPGTRLTVL.

The V gene is TRBV5-1, the J gene TRBJ2-3; 7 nucleotides agree with TRBD1. J lost 1 base, V lost 0 bases, and 8 bases had no gene match. The CDR3 spans 17 residues. Germline V gene data show CDR1 as SGHRS and CDR2 as YFSETQ. The CDR3 coding sequence is TGCGCCAGCAGCTTGGAAGGGAGAGGGGGCGGCACAGATACGCAGTATTTT. It is translated as CASSLEGRGGGTDTQYF.

The CDR3 nucleotides read TGTGCCAGCAGCTTAGGCCCCCCCCGGAACTACGAGCAGTACTTC. Protein sequence: CASSLGPPRNYEQYF. V is TRBV7-2 and J is TRBJ2-7; no clear D gene. V shed 1 base and J shed 3 bases, with 13 bases lying between them. CDR3 length equals 15 residues. CDR1 SGHTA and CDR2 FQGNSA come from the germline V gene.

The rearrangement joins TRBV5-1 to TRBJ2-5; D remains unclear. CDR3 length equals 13 residues. V lost 4 bases to trimming and J lost 2 bases, with 9 bases between them. The germline V gene encodes CDR1 SGHRS and CDR2 YFSETQ. The CDR3, as DNA: TGCGCCAGCAGCGAGGACCTTCAAGAGACCCAGTACTTC. It codes for CASSEDLQETQYF. Using reference TRBV5-1 and TRBJ2-5 for the parts outside the CDR3, the full variable domain is KAGVTQTPRYLIKTRGQQVTLSCSPISGHRSVSWYQQTPGQGLQFLFEYFSETQRNKGNFPGRFSGRQFSNSRSEMNVSTLELGDSALYLCASSEDLQETQYFGPGTRLLVL.

This clone was detected only once. The CDR3: CASSLGLSGTGELFF. The CDR3, as DNA: TGCGCCAGCAGCCTCGGACTTTCGGGGACCGGGGAGCTGTTTTTT. V usage is TRBV5-1 and J usage is TRBJ2-2; perhaps TRBD2 as D (5 bases). CDR1 is SGHRS, CDR2 YFSETQ, per germline. This CDR3 contains 15 residues. The germline V and J ends were trimmed by 4 bases and 5 bases, with 15 bases remaining between them.

On this clone: This specimen includes other DNA sequences encoding the same CDR3. This chain links TRBV5-4 with TRBJ2-3, with 8 positions matching TRBD2. The V and J ends lost 5 bases and 0 bases, in that order; junction bases with no gene match: 5. Germline lookup yields CDR1 SGHNT and CDR2 YYREEE (reference sequence). The CDR3 loop spans 15 amino acids. CDR3 DNA sequence: TGTGCCAGCAGTACTACTAGCGGTAGCACAGATACGCAGTATTTT. Translating it yields CASSTTSGSTDTQYF.

The rearrangement joins TRBV18 to TRBJ1-4; D gene uncertain. Trimming left V 5 bases short and J 3 bases short, with 16 bases between. The germline gives CDR1 KGHSH, CDR2 LQKENI. This CDR3 has 16 residues. The CDR3 bases are TGTGCCAGCTCAGAACGGAACGGATCCCCTAATGAAAAACTGTTTTTT. It is translated as CASSERNGSPNEKLFF.

The CDR3 sequence: CASSGQGLTGELFF. CDR3 in DNA: TGTGCCAGCTCGGGACAGGGTCTCACCGGGGAGCTGTTTTTT. The chain couples TRBV11-3 to TRBJ2-2, with 9 bases matching TRBD1. The CDR3 has 14 residues. Germline V gene sequence: CDR1 SGHNT, CDR2 YENEEA. V shed 8 bases, J shed 4 bases, and the junction held 5 bases outside the gene matches.

The gene calls are TRBV6-1 and TRBJ1-5; 7 bases are shared with TRBD1. Germline V CDR1 and CDR2: MNHNS, SASEGT. The CDR3 is 17 amino acids. The V segment lost 3 bases and the J segment 2 bases; nucleotides outside the gene matches: 10. The CDR3 bases are TGTGCCAGCAGTGATCGTTTAAGGGGGCTAGGCAATCAGCCCCAGCATTTT. Translated, it gives CASSDRLRGLGNQPQHF.

This clone was picked up a small number of times. This chain connects TRBV29-1 to TRBJ2-7; TRBD1 is a possible D gene (5 bases). In germline, CDR1 is SQVTM, CDR2 ANQGSEA. This CDR3 region has 13 residues. Trimming stripped 0 bases from V and 6 bases from J, with 12 bases between. DNA of the CDR3: TGCAGCGTTGAAGAGGCTAGGGGCGGCGAGCAGTACTTC. It encodes CSVEEARGGEQYF.

The rearrangement links TRBV7-2 to TRBJ2-3; 10 bases match TRBD2. This CDR3 is 14 amino acids long. V trimming: 5 bases; J trimming: 8 bases; junction bases outside the gene matches: 7. CDR1 and CDR2 (germline): SGHTA, FQGNSA. The CDR3 reads CASSPRLAGSTQYF. In nucleotides, the CDR3 is TGTGCCAGCAGCCCCCGACTAGCGGGCTCTACGCAGTATTTT.

The chain links TRBV6-1 to TRBJ1-5, with 10 bases lining up with TRBD1. The J segment lost 6 bases and the V segment lost 7 bases, leaving 9 bases of the junction unmatched. Germline values: CDR1 MNHNS, CDR2 SASEGT. The CDR3 loop spans 15 amino acids. CDR3 residues: CASTQTGGRRQPQHF. CDR3 sequence (DNA): TGTGCCAGCACCCAGACAGGGGGCCGCCGTCAGCCCCAGCATTTT.

This clone appeared a single time. This chain connects TRBV5-4 to TRBJ2-7, with D perhaps given as TRBD1 or TRBD2 (5 bases each). Trimming shortened V by 4 bases and J by 5 bases, and 13 bases separated the two germline ends. Germline V gene lookup returns CDR1 SGHNT and CDR2 YYREEE (reference sequence). The CDR3 is made up of 13 amino acids. This CDR3 reads CASSPGTNHEQYF. Written as DNA, the CDR3 is TGTGCCAGCAGCCCCGGGACGAACCACGAGCAGTACTTC. The full variable domain, rest sourced from reference TRBV5-4 and TRBJ2-7, is ETGVTQSPTHLIKTRGQQVTLRCSSQSGHNTVSWYQQALGQGPQFIFQYYREEENGRGNFPPRFSGLQFPNYSSELNVNALELDDSALYLCASSPGTNHEQYFGPGTRLTVT.

This chain connects TRBV4-2 to TRBJ1-2; 10 bases fit TRBD1. CDR3 length: 15 residues. J gave up 3 bases and V 4 bases, and 5 bases lay outside the gene matches. The germline V gene encodes CDR1 LGHNA and CDR2 YNFKEQ. The CDR3 DNA reads as TGTGCCAGCAGCCCCCAGGACAGGGGGGACTATGGCTACACCTTC. The encoded protein is CASSPQDRGDYGYTF.